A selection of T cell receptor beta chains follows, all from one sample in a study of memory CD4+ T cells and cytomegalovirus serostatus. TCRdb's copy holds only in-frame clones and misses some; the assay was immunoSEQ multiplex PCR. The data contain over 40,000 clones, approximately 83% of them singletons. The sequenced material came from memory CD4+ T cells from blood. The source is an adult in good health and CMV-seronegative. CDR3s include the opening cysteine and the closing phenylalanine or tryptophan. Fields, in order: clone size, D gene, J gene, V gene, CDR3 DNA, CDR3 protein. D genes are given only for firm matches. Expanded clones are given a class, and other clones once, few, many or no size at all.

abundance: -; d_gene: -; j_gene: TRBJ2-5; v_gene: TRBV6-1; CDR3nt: TGTGCCAGCAGTCCCGAGGGGAGGCAAGAGACCCAGTACTTC; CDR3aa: CASSPEGRQETQYF
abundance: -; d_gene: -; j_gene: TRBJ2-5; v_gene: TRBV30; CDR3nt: TGTGCCTGGAGTGTGAGTATTTGTGGGCGGGCGGTAGAGACCCAGTACTTC; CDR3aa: CAWSVSICGRAVETQYF
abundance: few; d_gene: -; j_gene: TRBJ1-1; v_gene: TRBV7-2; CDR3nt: TGTGCCAGCAGCCGACAGATGAACACTGAAGCTTTCTTT; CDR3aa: CASSRQMNTEAFF
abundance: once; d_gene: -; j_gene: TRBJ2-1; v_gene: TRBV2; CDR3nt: TGTGCCAGCAGGGCCTCCATGGACAATGAGCAGTTCTTC; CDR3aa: CASRASMDNEQFF
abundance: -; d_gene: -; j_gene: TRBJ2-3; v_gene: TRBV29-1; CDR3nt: TGCAGCGTCGAAGTGAGTGGGGGGCCCCCCTTTTTCACAGATACGCAGTATTTT; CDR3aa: CSVEVSGGPPFFTDTQYF
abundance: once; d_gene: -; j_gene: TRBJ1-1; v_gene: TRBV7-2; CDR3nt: TGTGCCAGCAGCTTATATCAGGGTAAAGGCACTGAAGCTTTCTTT; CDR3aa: CASSLYQGKGTEAFF
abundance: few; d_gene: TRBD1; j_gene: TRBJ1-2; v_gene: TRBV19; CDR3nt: TGTGCCAGTAGTATGGGGACAGGGATCTATGGCTACACCTTC; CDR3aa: CASSMGTGIYGYTF
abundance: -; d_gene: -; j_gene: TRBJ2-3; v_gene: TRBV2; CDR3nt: TGTGCCAGCAGTGATGTCGGGTGGAGGCCGTATTTT; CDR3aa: CASSDVGWRPYF
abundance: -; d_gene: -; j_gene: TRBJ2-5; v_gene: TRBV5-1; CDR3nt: TGCGCCAGCAGCTCGGACATCCGGGAGACCCAGTACTTC; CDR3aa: CASSSDIRETQYF
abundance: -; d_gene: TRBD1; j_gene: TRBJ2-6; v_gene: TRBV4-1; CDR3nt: TGCGCCAGCAGCTACCCCGCCCCCGGGACAGGCCTCTCTGGGGCCAACGTCCTGACTTTC; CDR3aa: CASSYPAPGTGLSGANVLTF
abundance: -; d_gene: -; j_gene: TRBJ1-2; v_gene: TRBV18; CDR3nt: TGTGCCAGCTCACCAGCAACAGGGAGAAACTATGGCTACACCTTC; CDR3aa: CASSPATGRNYGYTF
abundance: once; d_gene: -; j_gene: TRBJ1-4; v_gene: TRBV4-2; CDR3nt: TGTGCCAGCAGCCAAGGTCAGGGGCTTGCAACTAATGAAAAACTGTTTTTT; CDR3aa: CASSQGQGLATNEKLFF
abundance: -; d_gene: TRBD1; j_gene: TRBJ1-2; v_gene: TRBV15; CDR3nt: TGTGCCACCAGCAGAGATCGAGGAGGGGGCGGCTACACCTTC; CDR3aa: CATSRDRGGGGYTF
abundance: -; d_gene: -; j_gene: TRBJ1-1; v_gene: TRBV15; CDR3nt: TGTGCCACCAGCAGGCAAGACAGCGCTGAAGCTTTCTTT; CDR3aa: CATSRQDSAEAFF
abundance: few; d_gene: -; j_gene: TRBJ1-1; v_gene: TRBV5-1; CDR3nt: TGCGCCAGCAGGGTACAGGGGAACACTGAAGCTTTCTTT; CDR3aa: CASRVQGNTEAFF
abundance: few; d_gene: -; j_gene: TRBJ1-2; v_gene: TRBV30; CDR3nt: TGTGCCTGGAGTTTCGTCGGGTCTGGCTACACCTTC; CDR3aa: CAWSFVGSGYTF
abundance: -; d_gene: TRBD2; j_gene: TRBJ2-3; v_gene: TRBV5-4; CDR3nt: TGTGCCAGCACCTATTCTAGCGGGGGATCAGATACGCAGTATTTT; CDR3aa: CASTYSSGGSDTQYF
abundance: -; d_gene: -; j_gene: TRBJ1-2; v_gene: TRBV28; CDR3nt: TGTGCCAGCAGTTTACGAGGGGCCCTCTCCTATGGCTACACCTTC; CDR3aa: CASSLRGALSYGYTF
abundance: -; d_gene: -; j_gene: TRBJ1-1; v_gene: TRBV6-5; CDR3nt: TGTGCCAGCAGTTACTCAGGGTGGGGAACTGAAGCTTTCTTT; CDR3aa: CASSYSGWGTEAFF
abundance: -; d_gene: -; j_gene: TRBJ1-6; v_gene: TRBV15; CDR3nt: TGTGCCACCAGCAGAGATGGCAGGGAAGGATCACCCCTCCACTTT; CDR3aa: CATSRDGREGSPLHF
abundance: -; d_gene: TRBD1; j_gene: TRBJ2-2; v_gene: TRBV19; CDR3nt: TGTGCCAGTAGTATCCAGACAGGGGGTTCGAACACCGGGGAGCTGTTTTTT; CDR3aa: CASSIQTGGSNTGELFF
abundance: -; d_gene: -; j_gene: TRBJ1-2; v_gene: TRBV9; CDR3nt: TGTGCCAGCAGCCTCGACACGGACTATGGCTACACCTTC; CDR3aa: CASSLDTDYGYTF
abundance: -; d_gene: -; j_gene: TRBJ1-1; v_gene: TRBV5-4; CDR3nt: TGTGCCAGCAGCTTCTGGCAGGGTTATGTTTCGGACACTGAAGCTTTCTTT; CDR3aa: CASSFWQGYVSDTEAFF